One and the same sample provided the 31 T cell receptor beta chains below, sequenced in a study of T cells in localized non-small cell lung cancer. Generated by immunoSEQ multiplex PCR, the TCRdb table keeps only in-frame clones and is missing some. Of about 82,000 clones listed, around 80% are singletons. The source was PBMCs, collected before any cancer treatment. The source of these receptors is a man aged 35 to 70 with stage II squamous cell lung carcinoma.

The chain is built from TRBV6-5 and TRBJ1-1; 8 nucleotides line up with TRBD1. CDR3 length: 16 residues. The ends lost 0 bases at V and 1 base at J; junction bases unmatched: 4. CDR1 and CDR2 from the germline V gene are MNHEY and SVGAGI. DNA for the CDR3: TGTGCCAGCAGTTACTCCTTACAGGGGGGGAACACTGAAGCTTTCTTT. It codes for CASSYSLQGGNTEAFF.

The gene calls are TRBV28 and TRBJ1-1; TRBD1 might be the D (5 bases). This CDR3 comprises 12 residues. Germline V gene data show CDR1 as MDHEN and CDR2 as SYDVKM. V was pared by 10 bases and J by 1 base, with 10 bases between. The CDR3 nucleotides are TGTGCCATCAGGGACCCGAACACTGAAGCTTTCTTT. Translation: CAIRDPNTEAFF.

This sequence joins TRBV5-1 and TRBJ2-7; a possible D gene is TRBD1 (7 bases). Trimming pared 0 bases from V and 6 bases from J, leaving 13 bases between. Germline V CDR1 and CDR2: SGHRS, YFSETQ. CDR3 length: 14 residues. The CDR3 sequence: CASSLVEGAGEQYF. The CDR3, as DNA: TGCGCCAGCAGCTTGGTGGAGGGGGCTGGCGAGCAGTACTTC. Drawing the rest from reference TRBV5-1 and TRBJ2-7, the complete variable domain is KAGVTQTPRYLIKTRGQQVTLSCSPISGHRSVSWYQQTPGQGLQFLFEYFSETQRNKGNFPGRFSGRQFSNSRSEMNVSTLELGDSALYLCASSLVEGAGEQYFGPGTRLTVT.

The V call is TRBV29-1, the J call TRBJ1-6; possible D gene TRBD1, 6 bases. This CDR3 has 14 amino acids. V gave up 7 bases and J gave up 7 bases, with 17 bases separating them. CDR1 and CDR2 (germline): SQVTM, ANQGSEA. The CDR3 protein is CSARGTNFNSPLHF. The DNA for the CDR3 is TGCAGCGCCCGAGGGACAAATTTCAATTCACCCCTCCACTTT.

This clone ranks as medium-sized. The CDR3 DNA is TGCGCCAGCAGCCAAAGGGACAGGGAGGCCTACAATGAGCAGTTCTTC. It encodes CASSQRDREAYNEQFF. The rearrangement joins TRBV4-1 to TRBJ2-1; 9 bases fit TRBD1. Germline CDR1 reads MGHRA; CDR2 reads YSYEKL. Trimming at V came to 2 bases and at J to 2 bases, leaving 4 bases not matched to a gene. This CDR3 has 16 amino acids.

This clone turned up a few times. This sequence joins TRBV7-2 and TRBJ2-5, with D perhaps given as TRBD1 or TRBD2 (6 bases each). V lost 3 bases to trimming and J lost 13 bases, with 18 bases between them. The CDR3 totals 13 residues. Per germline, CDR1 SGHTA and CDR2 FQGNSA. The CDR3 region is CASSLGASAQRYF. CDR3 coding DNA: TGTGCCAGCAGCTTGGGGGCTAGCGCCCAACGGTACTTC.

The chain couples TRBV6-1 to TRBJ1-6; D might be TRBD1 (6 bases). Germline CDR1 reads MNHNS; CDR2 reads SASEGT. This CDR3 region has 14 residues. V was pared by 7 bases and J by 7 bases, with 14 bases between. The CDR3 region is CASTIGQNNSPLHF. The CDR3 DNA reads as TGTGCCAGCACCATAGGACAGAACAATTCACCCCTCCACTTT.

CDR3 protein: CASSLGDRGLYEQYF. The CDR3 DNA follows: TGTGCCAGCAGCTTAGGGGACAGGGGACTTTACGAGCAGTACTTC. This chain links TRBV7-2 with TRBJ2-7; 10 bases are shared with TRBD1. The J segment lost 4 bases and the V segment lost 1 base, leaving 4 bases of the junction unmatched. Germline V lookup: CDR1 SGHTA, CDR2 FQGNSA. CDR3 length equals 15 residues. The whole variable domain, remainder taken from reference TRBV7-2 and TRBJ2-7, is GAGVSQSPSNKVTEKGKDVELRCDPISGHTALYWYRQSLGQGLEFLIYFQGNSAPDKSGLPSDRFSAERTGGSVSTLTIQRTQQEDSAVYLCASSLGDRGLYEQYFGPGTRLTVT.

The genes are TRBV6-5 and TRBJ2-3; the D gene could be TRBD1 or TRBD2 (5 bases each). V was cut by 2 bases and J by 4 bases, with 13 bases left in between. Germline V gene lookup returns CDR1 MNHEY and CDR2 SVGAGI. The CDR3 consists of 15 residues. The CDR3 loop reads CASSYAWDLADTQYF. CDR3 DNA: TGTGCCAGCAGTTACGCTTGGGACCTCGCAGATACGCAGTATTTT.

The CDR3 is CASSNRVEETQYF. CDR3 nucleotides: TGTGCCAGCAGCAACAGGGTTGAGGAGACCCAGTACTTC. The rearrangement joins TRBV11-2 to TRBJ2-5; D possibly corresponds to TRBD1 (6 bases). V was shortened by 5 bases and J by 5 bases, with 12 bases between the two germline ends. This CDR3 has 13 residues. CDR1 and CDR2 from the germline V gene are SGHAT and FQNNGV.

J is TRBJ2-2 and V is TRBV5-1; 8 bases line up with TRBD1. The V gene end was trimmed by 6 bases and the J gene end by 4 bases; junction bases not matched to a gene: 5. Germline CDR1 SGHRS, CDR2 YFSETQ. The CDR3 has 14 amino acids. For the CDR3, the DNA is TGCGCCAGCATGACAGGGGAGATCACCGGGGAGCTGTTTTTT. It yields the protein CASMTGEITGELFF.

CDR3 in amino acids: CASSPGDSSDTQYF. CDR3 bases: TGTGCCAGCAGTCCAGGGGACTCATCAGATACGCAGTATTTT. The chain joins TRBV27 to TRBJ2-3; D may match TRBD1 or TRBD2 (6 bases each). The CDR3 runs to 14 residues. Germline values: CDR1 MNHEY, CDR2 SMNVEV (reference sequence). The V and J ends lost 5 bases and 4 bases respectively, with 13 bases between them.

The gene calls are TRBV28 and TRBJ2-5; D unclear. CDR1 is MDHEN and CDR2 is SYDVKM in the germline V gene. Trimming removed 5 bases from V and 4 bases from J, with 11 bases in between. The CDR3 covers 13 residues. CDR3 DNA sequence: TGTGCCAGCAGTCGGGCCCTGGGAGAGACCCAGTACTTC. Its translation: CASSRALGETQYF.

CDR3 amino acids: CASSSTGAGEQFF. CDR3 DNA sequence: TGTGCCAGCAGCTCTACCGGGGCGGGAGAGCAGTTCTTC. This chain uses TRBV7-9 with TRBJ2-1, with D possibly TRBD2 on 6 matching bases. Per the germline V gene, CDR1 is SEHNR and CDR2 is FQNEAQ (reference sequence). The CDR3 totals 13 residues. Trimming removed 4 bases at V and 10 bases at J, with 14 bases between.

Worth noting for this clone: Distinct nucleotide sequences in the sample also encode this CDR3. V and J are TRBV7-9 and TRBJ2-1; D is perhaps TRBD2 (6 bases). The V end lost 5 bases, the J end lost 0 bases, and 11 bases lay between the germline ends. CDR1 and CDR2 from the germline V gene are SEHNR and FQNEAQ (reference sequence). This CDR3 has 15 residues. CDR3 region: CASSPSGSSYNEQFF. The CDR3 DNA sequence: TGTGCCAGCAGCCCGAGCGGGTCCTCCTACAATGAGCAGTTCTTC.

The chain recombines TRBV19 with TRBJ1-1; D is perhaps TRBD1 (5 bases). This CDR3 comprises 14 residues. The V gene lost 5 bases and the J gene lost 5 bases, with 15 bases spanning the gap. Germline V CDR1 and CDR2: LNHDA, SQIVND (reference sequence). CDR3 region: CASSDPGSLTEAFF. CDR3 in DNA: TGTGCCAGTAGTGATCCAGGGTCTTTGACTGAAGCTTTCTTT.

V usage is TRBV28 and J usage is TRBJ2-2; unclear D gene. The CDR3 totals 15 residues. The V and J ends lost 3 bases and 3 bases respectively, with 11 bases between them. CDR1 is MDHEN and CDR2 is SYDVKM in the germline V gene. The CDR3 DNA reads TGTGCCAGCAGTTTGGCCGGCCGGGACACCGGGGAGCTGTTTTTT. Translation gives CASSLAGRDTGELFF.

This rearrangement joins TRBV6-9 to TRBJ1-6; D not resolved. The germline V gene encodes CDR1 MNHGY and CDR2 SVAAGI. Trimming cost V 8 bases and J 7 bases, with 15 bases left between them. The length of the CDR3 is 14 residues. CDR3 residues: CASGLPVFNSPLHF. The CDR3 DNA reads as TGTGCCAGCGGGCTGCCGGTATTCAATTCACCCCTCCACTTT.

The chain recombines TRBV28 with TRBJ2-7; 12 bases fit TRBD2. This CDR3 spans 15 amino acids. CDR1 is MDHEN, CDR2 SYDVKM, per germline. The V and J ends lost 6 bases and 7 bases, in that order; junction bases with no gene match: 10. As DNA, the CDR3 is TGTGCCAGCAGCTCCCGGACTAGCGGGATTGGGGAGCAGTACTTC. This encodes CASSSRTSGIGEQYF.

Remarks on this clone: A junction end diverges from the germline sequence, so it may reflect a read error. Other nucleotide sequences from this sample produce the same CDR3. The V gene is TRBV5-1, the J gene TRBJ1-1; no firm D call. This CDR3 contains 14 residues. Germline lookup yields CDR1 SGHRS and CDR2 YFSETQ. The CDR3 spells CASRNGRLNTEAFF. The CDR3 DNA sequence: TGCGCCAGCAGGAATGGACGCCTGAACACTGAAGCCTTCTTT.

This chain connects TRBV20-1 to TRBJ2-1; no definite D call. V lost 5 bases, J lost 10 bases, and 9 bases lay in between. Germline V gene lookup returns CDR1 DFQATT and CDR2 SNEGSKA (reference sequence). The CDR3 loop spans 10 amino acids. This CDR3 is CSAPQDEQFF. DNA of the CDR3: TGCAGTGCTCCCCAGGACGAGCAGTTCTTC.

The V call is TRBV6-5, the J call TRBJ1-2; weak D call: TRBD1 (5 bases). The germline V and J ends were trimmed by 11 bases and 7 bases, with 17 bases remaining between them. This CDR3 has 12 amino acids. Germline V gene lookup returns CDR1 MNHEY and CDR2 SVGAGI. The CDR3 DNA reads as TGTGCCGCTATTGGGAGAGGGACTGGCTACACCTTC. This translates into CAAIGRGTGYTF.

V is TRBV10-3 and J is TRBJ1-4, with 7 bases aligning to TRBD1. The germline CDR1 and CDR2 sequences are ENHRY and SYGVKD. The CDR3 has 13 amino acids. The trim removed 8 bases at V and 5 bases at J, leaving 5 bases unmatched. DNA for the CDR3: TGTGCCATCTCCGACAGGGACAATGAAAAACTGTTTTTT. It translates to CAISDRDNEKLFF.

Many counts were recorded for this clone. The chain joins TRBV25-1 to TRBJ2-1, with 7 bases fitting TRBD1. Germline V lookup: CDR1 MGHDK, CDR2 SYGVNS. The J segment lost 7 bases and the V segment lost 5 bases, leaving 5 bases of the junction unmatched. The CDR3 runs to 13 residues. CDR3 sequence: CASSRDRENEQFF. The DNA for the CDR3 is TGTGCCAGCAGTCGTGACAGGGAAAATGAGCAGTTCTTC.

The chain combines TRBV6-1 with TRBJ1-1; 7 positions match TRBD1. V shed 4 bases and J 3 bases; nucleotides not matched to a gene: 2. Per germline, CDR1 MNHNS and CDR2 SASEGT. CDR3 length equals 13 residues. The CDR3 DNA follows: TGTGCCAGCAGTGTACAGGGGTACACTGAAGCTTTCTTT. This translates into CASSVQGYTEAFF.

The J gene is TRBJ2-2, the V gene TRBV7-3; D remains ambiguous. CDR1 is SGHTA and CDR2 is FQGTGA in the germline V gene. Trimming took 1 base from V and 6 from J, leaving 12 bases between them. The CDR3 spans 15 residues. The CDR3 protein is CASSLSLGKAGELFF. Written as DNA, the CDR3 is TGTGCCAGCAGCTTAAGTCTAGGAAAAGCCGGGGAGCTGTTTTTT.

The CDR3 DNA sequence: TGCAGTGCCACCGGGTACAATGAGCAGTTCTTC. It specifies CSATGYNEQFF. The chain recombines TRBV20-1 with TRBJ2-1; D remains ambiguous. This CDR3 region has 11 residues. Deletions cut 6 bases from V and 4 bases from J, with 7 bases between. Germline V CDR1 and CDR2: DFQATT, SNEGSKA (reference sequence).

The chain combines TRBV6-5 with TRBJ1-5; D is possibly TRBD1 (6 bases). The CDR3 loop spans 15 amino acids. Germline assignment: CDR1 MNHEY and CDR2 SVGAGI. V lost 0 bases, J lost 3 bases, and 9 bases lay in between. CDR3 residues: CASSYSGTNNQPQHF. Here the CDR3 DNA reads TGTGCCAGCAGTTACTCCGGGACAAACAATCAGCCCCAGCATTTT.

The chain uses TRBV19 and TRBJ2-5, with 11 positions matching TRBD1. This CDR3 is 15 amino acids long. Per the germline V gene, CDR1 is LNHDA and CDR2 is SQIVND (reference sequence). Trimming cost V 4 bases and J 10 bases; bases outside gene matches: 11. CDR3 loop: CASSKLQGQGVIQYF. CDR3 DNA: TGTGCCAGTAGTAAACTCCAGGGACAGGGGGTTATCCAGTACTTC.

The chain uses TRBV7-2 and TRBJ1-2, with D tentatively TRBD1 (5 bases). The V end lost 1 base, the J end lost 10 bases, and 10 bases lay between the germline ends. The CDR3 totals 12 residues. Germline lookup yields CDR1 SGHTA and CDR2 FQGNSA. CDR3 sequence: CASSLETGPYTF. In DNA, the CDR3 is TGTGCCAGCAGCTTAGAAACAGGCCCCTACACCTTC.

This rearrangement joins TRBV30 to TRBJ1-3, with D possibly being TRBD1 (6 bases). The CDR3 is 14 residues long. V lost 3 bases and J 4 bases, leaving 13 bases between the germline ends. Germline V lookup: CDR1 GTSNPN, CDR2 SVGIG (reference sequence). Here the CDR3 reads CAWSPGVSGNTIYF. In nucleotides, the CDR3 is TGTGCCTGGAGCCCAGGGGTATCAGGAAACACCATATATTTT.